A single sample is the source of the 25 T cell receptor beta chains below, sequenced in a study of blood T cells in healthy people across ages. A second roughly 7 to 12 cycle PCR used barcoded and J-beta primers. TCRdb re-called the 5' RACE reads through MiXCR, storing one row per CDR3 protein. The sample holds 1.4 million to 1.5 million distinct CDR3 sequences; around two fifths are singletons and the top ten take under 8%. The specimen was blood. The receptors were gathered from a young woman in good health.

This chain's CDR3 is CSARRETGYEQYF. The CDR3 bases are TGCAGTGCTAGAAGGGAGACCGGCTACGAGCAGTACTTC. V usage is TRBV20-1 and J usage is TRBJ2-7, with D possibly being TRBD2 (5 bases). CDR3 length equals 13 residues. The V gene's germline CDR1 is DFQATT and CDR2 SNEGSKA (reference sequence). V lost 2 bases and J 3 bases, leaving 11 bases between the germline ends.

The chain joins TRBV29-1 to TRBJ2-3; D tentatively reads TRBD1 or TRBD2 (6 bases each). The CDR3 loop spans 12 amino acids. From germline, CDR1 is SQVTM and CDR2 ANQGSEA. V was trimmed by 7 bases and J by 2 bases, leaving 10 bases between them. CDR3 DNA sequence: TGCAGCGCCGGGGGCCTCACAGATACGCAGTATTTT. This encodes CSAGGLTDTQYF.

The chain carries TRBV6-2 or TRBV6-3 and TRBJ2-7; D is undetermined. The CDR3 is 13 amino acids. Deletions cut 6 bases from V and 0 bases from J, with 9 bases between. CDR1 is MNHEY and CDR2 is SVGEGT in the germline V gene. The CDR3 loop reads CASRHRASYEQYF. CDR3 bases: TGTGCCAGCAGACACCGGGCCTCCTACGAGCAGTACTTC.

With regard to this clonotype: Its ends do not fully match the called genes, so a read error is possible. This chain connects TRBV5-1 to TRBJ1-1; a weak D match, TRBD1 (5 bases). The CDR3 is made up of 15 amino acids. CDR1 and CDR2 (germline): SGHRS, YFSETQ. The CDR3 nucleotides are TGCGCCAGCAGCTTGGGTGCAGGGACGAACGCTGAAGCTTTCTTT. Protein sequence: CASSLGAGTNAEAFF. Full variable domain (rest looked up from reference TRBV5-1 and TRBJ1-1): KAGVTQTPRYLIKTRGQQVTLSCSPISGHRSVSWYQQTPGQGLQFLFEYFSETQRNKGNFPGRFSGRQFSNSRSEMNVSTLELGDSALYLCASSLGAGTNAEAFFGQGTRLTVV.

Regarding this clonotype: A much larger clone lies a single base off, so this may be a read error. The chain carries TRBV29-1 and TRBJ2-7; TRBD2 aligns across 8 bases. The V gene end was trimmed by 6 bases and the J gene end by 0 bases; junction bases not matched to a gene: 16. Germline V lookup: CDR1 SQVTM, CDR2 ANQGSEA. The CDR3 sequence is 17 residues long. The CDR3 sequence: CSVAGGTTDSFSYEQYF. The CDR3 coding sequence is TGCAGCGTGGCGGGGGGAACTACAGACTCCTTCTCCTACGAGCAGTACTTC.

This clonotype has just a few counts. The rearrangement links TRBV7-2 to TRBJ2-7; no definite D call. Trimming stripped 2 bases from V and 2 bases from J, with 7 bases between. Germline V gives CDR1 SGHTA, CDR2 FQGNSA. The CDR3 spans 13 residues. As DNA, the CDR3 is TGTGCCAGCAGCTTAAAACAGACCTACGAGCAGTACTTC. Encoded protein: CASSLKQTYEQYF.

The genes are TRBV2 and TRBJ1-2, with D uncertain. CDR3 length equals 11 residues. The germline gives CDR1 SNHLY, CDR2 FYNNEI. V was cut by 3 bases and J by 8 bases, with 7 bases left in between. The DNA of the CDR3 is TGTGCCAGCAGTGAGGGGTCCGGCTACACCTTC. Translation gives CASSEGSGYTF.

The chain recombines TRBV28 with TRBJ2-7; D is uncertain. The V end lost 4 bases, the J end lost 0 bases, and 13 bases lay between the germline ends. This CDR3 spans 15 amino acids. Germline V gives CDR1 MDHEN, CDR2 SYDVKM. The CDR3 bases are TGTGCCAGCAGTTCCCGGTCTGAGAGCTCCTACGAGCAGTACTTC. This encodes CASSSRSESSYEQYF.

This clonotype was seen a few times. This sequence joins TRBV10-3 and TRBJ2-7, with 7 nucleotides matching TRBD2. This CDR3 is 13 amino acids long. The junction had 10 bases not matched to a gene; V was cut back by 10 bases and J by 4 bases. The V gene's germline CDR1 is ENHRY and CDR2 SYGVKD. CDR3: CATEMGEGYEQYF. The CDR3 region has the DNA TGTGCCACCGAGATGGGGGAGGGGTACGAGCAGTACTTC.

This clonotype has just a few counts. The CDR3 DNA is TGCGCCAGCAGCCACGTAACTAGCGGGAGCTACGAGCAGTACTTC. It yields the protein CASSHVTSGSYEQYF. V and J are TRBV4-1 and TRBJ2-7; 11 nucleotides line up with TRBD2. The V and J ends lost 3 bases and 3 bases, in that order; junction bases with no gene match: 4. CDR1 is MGHRA and CDR2 is YSYEKL in the germline V gene. The CDR3 runs 15 residues.

This clonotype was found a few times. The V call is TRBV7-8, the J call TRBJ1-2; D uncertain. Trimming pared 1 base from V and 4 bases from J, leaving 7 bases between. The length of the CDR3 is 13 residues. Germline-derived CDR1 and CDR2 are SGHVS and FQNEAQ. CDR3 nucleotide sequence: TGTGCCAGCAGCTTAGAGAGCAGCTATGGCTACACCTTC. This sequence encodes CASSLESSYGYTF.

This chain uses TRBV9 with TRBJ1-1; the D gene is possibly TRBD1 (5 bases). The V gene's germline CDR1 is SGDLS and CDR2 YYNGEE. The CDR3 consists of 13 residues. V gave up 0 bases and J gave up 7 bases, with 10 bases separating them. CDR3 nucleotides: TGTGCCAGCAGCGTAGGAGAGGGGAGTGAAGCTTTCTTT. It codes for CASSVGEGSEAFF.

This clonotype was observed a single time. The V gene is TRBV6-2 or TRBV6-3, the J gene TRBJ2-5; 7 bases are shared with TRBD1. The J call is in doubt because the DNA end fits TRBJ2-7 better. This CDR3 is 12 amino acids long. In germline, CDR1 is MNHEY, CDR2 SVGEGT. CDR3 nucleotides: TGTGCCAGCAGGAATAGACAGGGCGAGCAGTACTTC. This gives the protein CASRNRQGEQYF.

Written as DNA, the CDR3 is TGCGCCAGCAGCTTTCCCGGGACTAGCGTAAACGAATACAATGAGCAGTTCTTC. The encoded protein is CASSFPGTSVNEYNEQFF. The gene calls are TRBV5-1 and TRBJ2-1, with 10 bases lining up with TRBD2. Germline V CDR1 and CDR2: SGHRS, YFSETQ. V lost 2 bases to trimming and J lost 4 bases; unmatched junction nucleotides: 12. The CDR3 is 18 amino acids.

This rearrangement joins TRBV15 to TRBJ2-4; D gene unclear. The J call is doubtful: the DNA matches TRBJ2-7 better. Germline CDR1 LNHNV, CDR2 YYDKDF (reference sequence). The CDR3 contains 15 residues. CDR3 residues: CATSRGPNLEDEQYF. CDR3 nucleotide sequence: TGTGCCACCAGCAGAGGCCCCAACCTAGAAGACGAGCAGTACTTC.

This clonotype was counted a few times. The chain links TRBV10-3 to TRBJ2-3; D may correspond to TRBD1 or TRBD2 (5 bases each). Germline V gives CDR1 ENHRY, CDR2 SYGVKD. CDR3 size: 14 residues. V lost 10 bases and J lost 2, with 16 bases in between. CDR3 DNA sequence: TGTGCCACCCACGGATTGGGGGACACAGATACGCAGTATTTT. Its protein product is CATHGLGDTDTQYF.

The chain recombines TRBV5-5 with TRBJ2-1; the D is unclear. V was cut by 0 bases and J by 13 bases, with 23 bases left in between. This CDR3 is 16 amino acids long. Germline loops: CDR1 SGHKS, CDR2 YYEKEE (reference sequence). In DNA form, the CDR3 reads TGTGCCAGCAGCTTGGGGCTTTTTCCTGACACGGAGACCCAGTTCTTC. Protein: CASSLGLFPDTETQFF.

The gene calls are TRBV10-2 and TRBJ2-1; no firm D call. The germline V and J ends were trimmed by 3 bases and 2 bases, with 20 bases remaining between them. Germline CDR1 and CDR2: WSHSY and SAAADI. CDR3 length: 18 residues. The CDR3 reads CASSELANGQDAYNEQFF. Here the CDR3 DNA reads TGCGCCAGCAGTGAACTCGCAAACGGCCAGGACGCCTACAATGAGCAGTTCTTC.

This chain uses TRBV4-1 with TRBJ2-6; D may be TRBD1 (6 bases). V lost 2 bases and J lost 5, with 10 bases in between. Germline assignment: CDR1 MGHRA and CDR2 YSYEKL. The CDR3 contains 15 residues. CDR3 sequence reads: CASSQTGIRANVLTF. The CDR3 coding sequence is TGCGCCAGCAGCCAAACAGGGATAAGGGCCAACGTCCTGACTTTC.

This clonotype came up once. The chain links TRBV12-3 or TRBV12-4 to TRBJ2-2; 14 bases match TRBD2. The CDR3 consists of 15 residues. V gave up 6 bases and J gave up 6 bases; unmatched junction bases: 3. CDR3 region: CASRGLAGASGELFF. The CDR3 coding sequence is TGTGCCAGCAGGGGACTAGCGGGAGCGTCCGGGGAGCTGTTTTTT.

The chain combines TRBV5-1 with TRBJ2-2; no reliable D call. CDR1 is SGHRS and CDR2 is YFSETQ in the germline V gene. V was cut by 0 bases and J by 7 bases, with 22 bases left in between. The CDR3 runs to 18 residues. In DNA, the CDR3 is TGCGCCAGCAGCTTGGTTGCGGCAGTTTGGAGTCTTGGCGGGGAGCTGTTTTTT. This codes for CASSLVAAVWSLGGELFF.

Only a few counts were recorded for this clonotype. The genes are TRBV12-3 or TRBV12-4 and TRBJ1-2, with 8 nucleotides matching TRBD1. This CDR3 region has 15 residues. The ends lost 4 bases at V and 0 bases at J; junction bases unmatched: 4. The CDR3 protein is CASSSDRATNYGYTF. In DNA, the CDR3 is TGTGCCAGCAGTTCGGACAGGGCCACTAACTATGGCTACACCTTC.

This chain uses TRBV7-2 with TRBJ2-1; either TRBD1 or TRBD2 may supply D (5 bases each). The CDR3 runs to 17 residues. Germline V gene lookup returns CDR1 SGHTA and CDR2 FQGNSA. Trimming shortened V by 5 bases and J by 1 base, and 18 bases separated the two germline ends. The DNA for the CDR3 is TGTGCCAGCAGCCGAGCCGGGACGCATGGATCCTACAATGAGCAGTTCTTC. As protein: CASSRAGTHGSYNEQFF.

A few counts support this clonotype. The chain carries TRBV10-3 and TRBJ1-5; 8 nucleotides agree with TRBD1. The CDR3 spans 14 residues. Germline V lookup: CDR1 ENHRY, CDR2 SYGVKD. Trimming at V came to 2 bases and at J to 6 bases, leaving 3 bases not matched to a gene. The CDR3 loop is CAISEGQGGQPQHF. CDR3 sequence (DNA): TGTGCCATCAGTGAGGGACAGGGTGGTCAGCCCCAGCATTTT.

The CDR3 reads CASGGQGETSTDTQYF. The CDR3 bases are TGTGCCAGCGGGGGACAGGGAGAAACTAGCACAGATACGCAGTATTTT. The chain combines TRBV2 with TRBJ2-3; 9 nucleotides agree with TRBD1. V lost 8 bases, J lost 0 bases, and 9 bases stayed unmatched. The CDR3 has 16 residues. The germline V gene encodes CDR1 SNHLY and CDR2 FYNNEI.